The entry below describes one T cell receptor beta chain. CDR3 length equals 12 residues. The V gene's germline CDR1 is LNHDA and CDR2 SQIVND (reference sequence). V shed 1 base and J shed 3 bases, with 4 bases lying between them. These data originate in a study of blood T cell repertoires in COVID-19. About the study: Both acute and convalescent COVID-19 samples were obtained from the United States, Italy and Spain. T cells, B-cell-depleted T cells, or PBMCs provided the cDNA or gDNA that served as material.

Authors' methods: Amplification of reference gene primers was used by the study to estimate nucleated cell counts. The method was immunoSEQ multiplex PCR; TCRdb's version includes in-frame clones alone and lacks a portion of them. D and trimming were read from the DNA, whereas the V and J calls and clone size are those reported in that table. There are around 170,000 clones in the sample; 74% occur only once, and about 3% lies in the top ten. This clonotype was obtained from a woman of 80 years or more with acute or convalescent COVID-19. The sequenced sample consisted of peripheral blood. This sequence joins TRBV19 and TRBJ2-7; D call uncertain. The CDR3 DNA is TGTGCCAGTAGTATAGGGCACTACGAGCAGTACTTC. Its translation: CASSIGHYEQYF.